This entry is about one T cell receptor (beta chain). Its matching antigen is unknown. Sequencing was performed with immunoSEQ multiplex PCR; in TCRdb, only in-frame clones are kept and a portion is missing. The sample holds fewer than 45,000 clones, 90% to 95% seen once. The data derive from a study of T cells in tuberculosis. The study, taken as a whole, reports: GEM motif frequencies gave roughly 65% accuracy; the GMM repertoire gave roughly 85%.

The TCR originated in a donor under 30 with latent tuberculosis or without tuberculosis infection. Sequenced: PBMCs.

The CDR3 reads CASSFDRGHGYTF. CDR3 sequence (DNA): TGTGCCAGTAGTTTCGACAGGGGGCATGGCTACACCTTC. V is TRBV19 and J is TRBJ1-2, with 10 bases aligning to TRBD1. This CDR3 contains 13 residues. Trimming at V came to 5 bases and at J to 6 bases, leaving 3 bases not matched to a gene. The V gene's germline CDR1 is LNHDA and CDR2 SQIVND (reference sequence).